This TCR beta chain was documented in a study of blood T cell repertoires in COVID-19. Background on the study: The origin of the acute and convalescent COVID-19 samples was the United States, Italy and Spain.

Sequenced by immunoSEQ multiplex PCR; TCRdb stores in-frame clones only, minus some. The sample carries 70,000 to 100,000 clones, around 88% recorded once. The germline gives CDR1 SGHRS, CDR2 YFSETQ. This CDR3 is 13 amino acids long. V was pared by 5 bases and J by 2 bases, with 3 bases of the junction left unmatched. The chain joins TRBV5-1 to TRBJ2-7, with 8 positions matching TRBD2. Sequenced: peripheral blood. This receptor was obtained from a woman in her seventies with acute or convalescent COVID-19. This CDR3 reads CASRDGRAYEQYF. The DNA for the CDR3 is TGCGCCAGCAGGGACGGGAGGGCCTACGAGCAGTACTTC.